The 12 T cell receptor beta chains below were found in one sample sequenced in a study of blood T cell repertoires in COVID-19. TCRdb's table, derived via immunoSEQ multiplex PCR, lists solely in-frame clones and lacks some. The sample includes about 40,000 clones, roughly 79% of them seen just once. Sequencing was carried out using peripheral blood. The receptors stem from a woman aged 80 or older with acute or convalescent COVID-19.

The gene calls are TRBV30 and TRBJ2-7; 9 positions agree with TRBD2. From germline, CDR1 is GTSNPN and CDR2 SVGIG (reference sequence). This CDR3 spans 17 amino acids. The ends lost 0 bases at V and 5 bases at J; junction bases unmatched: 14. CDR3 protein: CAWSVLAGLPLGHEQYF. The CDR3 DNA sequence: TGTGCCTGGAGTGTACTAGCGGGCCTACCATTGGGCCACGAGCAGTACTTC.

The gene calls are TRBV11-2 and TRBJ2-7; tentative D call: TRBD1 (5 bases). The CDR3 covers 14 residues. V gave up 5 bases and J gave up 4 bases, with 15 bases separating them. Germline CDR1 and CDR2: SGHAT and FQNNGV. The CDR3 DNA sequence: TGTGCCAGCAGCCCGCAGGGAAACGTATACGAGCAGTACTTC. Translated: CASSPQGNVYEQYF.

DNA for the CDR3: TGTGCCATCAGGGAAAGCGGGGGGAAGAACAATGAGCAGTTCTTC. The encoded protein is CAIRESGGKNNEQFF. The V and J genes are TRBV10-3 and TRBJ2-1; TRBD2 matches at 9 bases. The CDR3 loop spans 15 amino acids. Losses at the gene ends were 6 bases for V and 5 bases for J; bases not matched to a gene: 8. Germline V gene data show CDR1 as ENHRY and CDR2 as SYGVKD.

V usage is TRBV5-1 and J usage is TRBJ1-2; D not resolved. There are 15 residues in the CDR3. The V end lost 4 bases, the J end lost 0 bases, and 13 bases lay between the germline ends. The V gene's germline CDR1 is SGHRS and CDR2 YFSETQ. The CDR3 loop reads CASSREGTTNYGYTF. The DNA of the CDR3 is TGCGCCAGCAGCCGCGAGGGCACTACTAACTATGGCTACACCTTC.

This clone appeared once. J is TRBJ1-4 and V is TRBV12-3 or TRBV12-4, with a tentative D call TRBD1 (5 bases). Deletions cut 5 bases from V and 7 bases from J, with 11 bases between. The CDR3 length is 13 residues. The CDR3 bases are TGTGCCAGCAGTCCTCGGGGGAGTGAAAAACTGTTTTTT. Protein sequence: CASSPRGSEKLFF.

In this sample, this clone turned up a few times. V usage is TRBV19 and J usage is TRBJ1-2, with TRBD1 as a possible D gene (6 bases). Germline values: CDR1 LNHDA, CDR2 SQIVND (reference sequence). This CDR3 is built from 15 residues. V lost 7 bases and J 4 bases, leaving 19 bases between the germline ends. For the CDR3, the DNA is TGTGCCAGTACCATCCGGGACAAATCCCTCTATGGCTACACCTTC. This codes for CASTIRDKSLYGYTF.

The CDR3 sequence is CASSPLGLAGYEQYF. CDR3 nucleotides: TGTGCCAGCAGCCCCTTGGGACTAGCGGGCTACGAGCAGTACTTC. The rearrangement links TRBV3-1 (or the pseudogene TRBV3-2) to TRBJ2-7; 12 nucleotides line up with TRBD2. Germline V gives CDR1 LGHDT, CDR2 YNNKEL (reference sequence). This CDR3 has 15 residues. With 4 bases clipped from V and 3 bases from J, the junction kept 4 bases outside the gene matches.

The V call is TRBV7-2, the J call TRBJ1-1, with D possibly matching TRBD1 (5 bases). Germline assignment: CDR1 SGHTA and CDR2 FQGNSA. CDR3 length equals 17 residues. V was pared by 1 base and J by 1 base, with 16 bases between. CDR3 amino acids: CASSLEIRVQRNTEAFF. CDR3 sequence (DNA): TGTGCCAGCAGCTTAGAAATCAGGGTCCAGAGGAACACTGAAGCTTTCTTT.

J is TRBJ2-7 and V is TRBV9; tentative D call: TRBD2 (5 bases). In germline, CDR1 is SGDLS, CDR2 YYNGEE. This CDR3 contains 15 residues. V lost 4 bases and J lost 2, with 16 bases in between. The chain's CDR3 is CASSPTIGGPYEQYF. The CDR3 nucleotides read TGTGCCAGCAGCCCCACGATAGGAGGCCCCTACGAGCAGTACTTC.

V is TRBV7-2 and J is TRBJ2-1, with a weak D call TRBD2 (7 bases). CDR3 size: 15 residues. Germline CDR1 reads SGHTA; CDR2 reads FQGNSA. Trimming shortened V by 0 bases and J by 10 bases, and 16 bases separated the two germline ends. This chain's CDR3 is CASSLAGGPGGEQFF. The CDR3 nucleotides read TGTGCCAGCAGCTTAGCGGGAGGGCCGGGGGGCGAGCAGTTCTTC.

This chain uses TRBV19 with TRBJ2-7; TRBD2 aligns across 7 bases. Trimming removed 2 bases from V and 2 bases from J; junction bases left unmatched: 6. Germline lookup yields CDR1 LNHDA and CDR2 SQIVND (reference sequence). This CDR3 comprises 15 residues. This chain's CDR3 is CASSISAGAPYEQYF. DNA for the CDR3: TGTGCCAGTAGTATATCGGCGGGAGCCCCCTACGAGCAGTACTTC.

The chain recombines TRBV2 with TRBJ2-3; 8 positions match TRBD2. The V gene end was trimmed by 9 bases and the J gene end by 6 bases; junction bases not matched to a gene: 14. Germline CDR1 SNHLY, CDR2 FYNNEI. The CDR3 loop spans 15 amino acids. CDR3 DNA sequence: TGTGCCAGACGAGAGCGGGAGTGGAATCGGGATACGCAGTATTTT. Its translation is CARREREWNRDTQYF.